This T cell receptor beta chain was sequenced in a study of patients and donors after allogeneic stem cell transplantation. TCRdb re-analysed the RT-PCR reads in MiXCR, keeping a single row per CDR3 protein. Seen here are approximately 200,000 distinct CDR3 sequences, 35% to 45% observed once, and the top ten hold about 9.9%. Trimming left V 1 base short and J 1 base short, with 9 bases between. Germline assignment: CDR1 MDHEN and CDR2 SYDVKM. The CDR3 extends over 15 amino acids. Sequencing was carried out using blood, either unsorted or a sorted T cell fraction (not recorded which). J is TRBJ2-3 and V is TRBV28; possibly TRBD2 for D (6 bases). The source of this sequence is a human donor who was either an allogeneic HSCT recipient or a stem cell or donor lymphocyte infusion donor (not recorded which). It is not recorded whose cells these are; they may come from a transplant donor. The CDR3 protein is CASSLLLAGTDTQYF. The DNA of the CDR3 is TGTGCCAGCAGTTTATTGTTAGCGGGCACAGATACGCAGTATTTT.